This T cell receptor beta chain was captured in a study of lymphopenia after photon versus proton radiotherapy. Profiling relied on immunoSEQ multiplex PCR, and the TCRdb table lists in-frame clones only, not all of them. The profile shows 160,000 or so clones, about 85% of them singletons. A remark on this clone: Its specificity is unknown.

The trim removed 7 bases at V and 3 bases at J, leaving 9 bases unmatched. Germline V gene sequence: CDR1 SNHLY, CDR2 FYNNEI. The CDR3 totals 15 residues. Findings and limits, study-wide: Post-nadir diversity loss with photons came from oligoclonal expansion, particularly CD8+ Temra cells. Post-nadir TCR diversity decline inversely tracked overall survival among those who died.

The gene calls are TRBV2 and TRBJ1-5; 7 bases align to TRBD1. The receptor was isolated from a man aged 50 or older with gastric cancer. Source: peripheral blood, taken from a patient treated with photon-based radiotherapy. CDR3 bases: TGTGCCAGCACCCCCGGGACAGCCAACAATCAGCCCCAGCATTTT. It yields the protein CASTPGTANNQPQHF.